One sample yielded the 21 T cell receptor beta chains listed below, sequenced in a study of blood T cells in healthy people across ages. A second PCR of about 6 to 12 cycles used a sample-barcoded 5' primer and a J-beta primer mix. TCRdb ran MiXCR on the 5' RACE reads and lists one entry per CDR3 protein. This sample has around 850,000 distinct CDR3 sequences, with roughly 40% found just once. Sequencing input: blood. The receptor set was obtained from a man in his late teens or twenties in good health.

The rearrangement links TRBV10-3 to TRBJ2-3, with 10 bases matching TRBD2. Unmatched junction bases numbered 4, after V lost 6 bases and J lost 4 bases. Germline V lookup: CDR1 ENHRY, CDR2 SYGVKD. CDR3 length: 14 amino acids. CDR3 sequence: CAIRTSGEADTQYF. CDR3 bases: TGTGCCATCAGAACTAGCGGGGAAGCAGATACGCAGTATTTT.

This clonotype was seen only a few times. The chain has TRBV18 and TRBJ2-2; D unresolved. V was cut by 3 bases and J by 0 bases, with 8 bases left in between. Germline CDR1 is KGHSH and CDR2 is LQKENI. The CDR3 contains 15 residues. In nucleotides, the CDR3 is TGTGCCAGCTCACCTGCAACTACGAACACCGGGGAGCTGTTTTTT. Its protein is CASSPATTNTGELFF.

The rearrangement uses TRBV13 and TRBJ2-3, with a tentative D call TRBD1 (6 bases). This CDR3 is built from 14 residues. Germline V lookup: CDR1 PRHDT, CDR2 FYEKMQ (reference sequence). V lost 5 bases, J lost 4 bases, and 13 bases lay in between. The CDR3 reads CASSPTGFADTQYF. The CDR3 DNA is TGTGCCAGCAGCCCCACAGGGTTCGCAGATACGCAGTATTTT.

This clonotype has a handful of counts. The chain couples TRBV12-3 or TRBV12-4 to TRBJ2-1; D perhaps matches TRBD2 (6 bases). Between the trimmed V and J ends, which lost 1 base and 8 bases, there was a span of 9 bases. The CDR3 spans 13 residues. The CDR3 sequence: CASSLGGDYEQFF. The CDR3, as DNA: TGTGCCAGCAGTTTAGGGGGGGACTATGAGCAGTTCTTC.

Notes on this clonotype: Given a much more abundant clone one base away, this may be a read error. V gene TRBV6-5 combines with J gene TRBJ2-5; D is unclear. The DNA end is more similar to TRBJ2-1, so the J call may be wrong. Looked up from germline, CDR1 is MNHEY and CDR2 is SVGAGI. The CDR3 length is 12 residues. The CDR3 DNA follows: TGTGCCAGCAGCTCTTCACAAGAGACCCAGTTCTTC. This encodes CASSSSQETQFF.

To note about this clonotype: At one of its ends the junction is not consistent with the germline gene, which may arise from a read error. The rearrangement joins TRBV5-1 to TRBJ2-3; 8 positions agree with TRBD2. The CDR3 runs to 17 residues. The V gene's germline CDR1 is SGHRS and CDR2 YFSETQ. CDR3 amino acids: CASSLALSGVGTDTQYF. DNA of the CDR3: TGCGCTAGCAGCTTGGCCCTTAGCGGGGTAGGGACAGATACGCAGTATTTT.

The CDR3 coding sequence is TGTGCCAGCAGTTACTCGGGAGGGATTACGCCCGGGGAGCTGTTTTTT. It encodes CASSYSGGITPGELFF. This chain connects TRBV6-6 to TRBJ2-2, with TRBD2 identical over 7 bases. This CDR3 has 16 residues. J was trimmed by 6 bases and V by 0 bases; bases with no gene match: 7. CDR1 and CDR2 from the germline V gene are MNHNY and SVGAGI (reference sequence).

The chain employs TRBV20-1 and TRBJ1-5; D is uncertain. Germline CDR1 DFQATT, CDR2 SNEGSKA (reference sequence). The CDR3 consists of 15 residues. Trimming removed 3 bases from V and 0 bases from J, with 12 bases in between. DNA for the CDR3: TGCAGTGCTAGGCCGCAACACCTTAGCAATCAGCCCCAGCATTTT. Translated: CSARPQHLSNQPQHF.

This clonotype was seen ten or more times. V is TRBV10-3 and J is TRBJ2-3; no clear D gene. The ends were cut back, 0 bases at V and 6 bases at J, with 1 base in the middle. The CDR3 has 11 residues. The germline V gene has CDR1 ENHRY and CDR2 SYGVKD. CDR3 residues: CAISESDTQYF. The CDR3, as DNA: TGTGCCATCAGTGAGTCGGATACGCAGTATTTT.

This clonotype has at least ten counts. The CDR3 is CSASPGLAMNNEQFF. In DNA form, the CDR3 reads TGCAGTGCTAGCCCCGGACTAGCGATGAACAATGAGCAGTTCTTC. This rearrangement joins TRBV20-1 to TRBJ2-1; 9 bases fit TRBD2. Germline-derived CDR1 and CDR2 are DFQATT and SNEGSKA (reference sequence). V shed 3 bases, J shed 5 bases, and the junction held 8 bases outside the gene matches. The length of the CDR3 is 15 residues.

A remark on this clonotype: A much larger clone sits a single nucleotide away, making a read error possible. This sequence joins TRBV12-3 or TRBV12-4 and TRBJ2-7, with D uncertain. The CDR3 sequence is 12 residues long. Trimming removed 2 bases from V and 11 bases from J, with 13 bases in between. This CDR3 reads CASSLHQETEYF. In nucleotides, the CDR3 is TGTGCCAGCAGTTTACATCAAGAGACCGAGTACTTC.

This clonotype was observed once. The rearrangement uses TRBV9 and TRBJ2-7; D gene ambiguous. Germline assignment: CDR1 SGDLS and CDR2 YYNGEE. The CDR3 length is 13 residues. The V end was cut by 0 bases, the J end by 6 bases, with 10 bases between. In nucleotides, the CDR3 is TGTGCCAGCAGCGTAGGGCGCCGTAGCGAGCAGTACTTC. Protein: CASSVGRRSEQYF.

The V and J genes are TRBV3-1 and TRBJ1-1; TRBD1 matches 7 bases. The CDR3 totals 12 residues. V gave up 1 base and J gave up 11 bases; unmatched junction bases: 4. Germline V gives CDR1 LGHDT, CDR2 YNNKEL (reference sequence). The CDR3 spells CASSQGSGGAFF. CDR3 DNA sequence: TGTGCCAGCAGCCAAGGTTCAGGGGGGGCTTTCTTT.

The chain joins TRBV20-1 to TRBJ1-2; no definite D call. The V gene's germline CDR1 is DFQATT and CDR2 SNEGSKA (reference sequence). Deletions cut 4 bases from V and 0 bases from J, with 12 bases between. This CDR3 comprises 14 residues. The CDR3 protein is CSAKVPSTNYGYTF. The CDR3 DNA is TGCAGTGCTAAAGTGCCGAGTACTAACTATGGCTACACCTTC.

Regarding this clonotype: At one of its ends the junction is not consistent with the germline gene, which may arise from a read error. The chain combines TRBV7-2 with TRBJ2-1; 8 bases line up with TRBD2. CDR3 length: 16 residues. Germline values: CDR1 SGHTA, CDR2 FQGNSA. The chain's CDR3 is CARSTKLAEAYNEQFF. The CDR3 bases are TGTGCCCGCAGCACCAAACTAGCGGAGGCCTACAATGAGCAGTTCTTC.

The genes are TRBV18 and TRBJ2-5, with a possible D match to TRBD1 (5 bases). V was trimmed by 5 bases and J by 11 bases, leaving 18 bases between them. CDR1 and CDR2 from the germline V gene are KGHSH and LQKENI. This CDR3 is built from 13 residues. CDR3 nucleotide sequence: TGTGCCAGCTCATTGACAGATTACAATGAGCAGTACTTC. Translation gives CASSLTDYNEQYF.

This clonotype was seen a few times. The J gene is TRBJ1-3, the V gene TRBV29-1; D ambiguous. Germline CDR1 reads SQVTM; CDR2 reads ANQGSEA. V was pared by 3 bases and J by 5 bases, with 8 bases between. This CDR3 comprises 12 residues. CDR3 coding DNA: TGCAGCGTTGACGGACTGCGAAACACCATATATTTT. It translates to CSVDGLRNTIYF.

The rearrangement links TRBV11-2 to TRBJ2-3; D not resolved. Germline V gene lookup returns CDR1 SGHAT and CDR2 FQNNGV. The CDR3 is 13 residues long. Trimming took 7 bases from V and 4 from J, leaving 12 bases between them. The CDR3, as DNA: TGTGCCAGCAATGCAGGCTGGGCAGATACGCAGTATTTT. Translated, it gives CASNAGWADTQYF. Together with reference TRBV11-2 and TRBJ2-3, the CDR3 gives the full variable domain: EAGVAQSPRYKIIEKRQSVAFWCNPISGHATLYWYQQILGQGPKLLIQFQNNGVVDDSQLPKDRFSAERLKGVDSTLKIQPAKLEDSAVYLCASNAGWADTQYFGPGTRLTVL.

The CDR3 protein is CASSQGLGGGTDTQYF. The CDR3 DNA is TGTGCCAGCAGCCAAGGTCTCGGCGGGGGCACAGATACGCAGTATTTT. The chain links TRBV4-2 to TRBJ2-3; D is possibly TRBD2 (6 bases). V was cut by 1 base and J by 1 base, with 12 bases left in between. CDR1 is LGHNA and CDR2 is YNFKEQ in the germline V gene. The CDR3 spans 16 residues.

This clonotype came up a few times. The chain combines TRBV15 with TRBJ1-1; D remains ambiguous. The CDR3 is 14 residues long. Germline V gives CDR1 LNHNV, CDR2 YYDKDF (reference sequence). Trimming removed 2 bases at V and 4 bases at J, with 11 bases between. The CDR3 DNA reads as TGTGCCACCAGCAGACGCACGTTGGGCACTGAAGCTTTCTTT. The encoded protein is CATSRRTLGTEAFF.

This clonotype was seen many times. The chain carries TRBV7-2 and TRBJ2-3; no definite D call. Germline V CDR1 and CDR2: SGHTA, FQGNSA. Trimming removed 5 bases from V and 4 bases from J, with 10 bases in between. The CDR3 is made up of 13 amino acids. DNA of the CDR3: TGTGCCAGCAGCCCGAGCGCAGCAGATACGCAGTATTTT. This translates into CASSPSAADTQYF.